The rows below give T cell receptor beta chains drawn from one sample of a study of blood T cell repertoires in COVID-19. The assay was immunoSEQ multiplex PCR, and TCRdb's table has in-frame clones only and misses some. The table records 80,000 or so clones, 80% of them present only once. Sequenced sample: peripheral blood. All receptors derive from a woman in her 70s with acute or convalescent COVID-19. Each CDR3 is given with its conserved first and last residue. The order of the fields is clone size, J gene, V gene, D gene, CDR3 DNA, CDR3 protein. A D gene is named only where the DNA matches it firmly. Clone sizes are given selectively: once, few, many, or a class where the clone is expanded.

clone_size: -; j_call: TRBJ1-2; v_call: TRBV7-2; d_call: TRBD1; cdr3_nt: TGTGCCAGCAGCCCCCAATGGGCAGGGGGAGAGGATGGCTACACCTTC; cdr3_aa: CASSPQWAGGEDGYTF
clone_size: -; j_call: TRBJ1-1; v_call: TRBV2; d_call: -; cdr3_nt: TGTGCCAGCAGTGACTCAGGGTTTCCTGAAGCTTTCTTT; cdr3_aa: CASSDSGFPEAFF
clone_size: -; j_call: TRBJ1-2; v_call: TRBV7-2; d_call: -; cdr3_nt: TGTGCCAGCAGCGCCTTCGTCGAGATTGCTAACTATGGCTACACCTTC; cdr3_aa: CASSAFVEIANYGYTF
clone_size: -; j_call: TRBJ2-3; v_call: TRBV7-7; d_call: -; cdr3_nt: TGTGCTAGCAGCGTCTCGGGCACAGATACGCAGTATTTT; cdr3_aa: CASSVSGTDTQYF
clone_size: -; j_call: TRBJ2-3; v_call: TRBV7-2; d_call: TRBD2; cdr3_nt: TGTGCCAGCAGCTTAAATAGCGGGGGGGCCCAAGATACGCAGTATTTT; cdr3_aa: CASSLNSGGAQDTQYF
clone_size: few; j_call: TRBJ1-1; v_call: TRBV7-2; d_call: -; cdr3_nt: TGTGCCAGCAGCGCCGCCAGAAACACTGAAGCTTTCTTT; cdr3_aa: CASSAARNTEAFF
clone_size: -; j_call: TRBJ1-1; v_call: TRBV3-1/TRBV3-2; d_call: -; cdr3_nt: TGTGCCAGCAGCCATGACATGGGGGCTATCACTGAAGCTTTCTTT; cdr3_aa: CASSHDMGAITEAFF
clone_size: -; j_call: TRBJ1-5; v_call: TRBV6-6; d_call: TRBD1; cdr3_nt: TGTGCCAGCAGCCTGGACAGGGGCCAGCCCCAGCATTTT; cdr3_aa: CASSLDRGQPQHF
clone_size: -; j_call: TRBJ1-2; v_call: TRBV6-2/TRBV6-3; d_call: -; cdr3_nt: TGTGCCAGCAGTGAGGACAGCCCCTATGGCTACACCTTC; cdr3_aa: CASSEDSPYGYTF
clone_size: -; j_call: TRBJ1-1; v_call: TRBV12-5; d_call: -; cdr3_nt: TGTGCTAGTGGTTTGGTGCTAGGGCGGGGAAACACTGAAGCTTTCTTT; cdr3_aa: CASGLVLGRGNTEAFF
clone_size: -; j_call: TRBJ1-1; v_call: TRBV4-2; d_call: TRBD1; cdr3_nt: TGTGCCAGCAGCCAAGAGGTTTTCGGGACAGGGAGCATAATGAACACTGAAGCTTTCTTT; cdr3_aa: CASSQEVFGTGSIMNTEAFF
clone_size: -; j_call: TRBJ1-3; v_call: TRBV6-1; d_call: TRBD1; cdr3_nt: TGTGCCAGCAGTGATGTCCGACAGGGAGTAAGAAACACCATATATTTT; cdr3_aa: CASSDVRQGVRNTIYF
clone_size: few; j_call: TRBJ2-7; v_call: TRBV3-1/TRBV3-2; d_call: -; cdr3_nt: TGTGCCAGCAGCCAAGTTGAACAGGGTCTTTACGAGCAGTACTTC; cdr3_aa: CASSQVEQGLYEQYF
clone_size: -; j_call: TRBJ2-7; v_call: TRBV12-5; d_call: -; cdr3_nt: TGTGCTAGAGAGAAAACAGGACCCTACGAGCAGTACTTC; cdr3_aa: CAREKTGPYEQYF
clone_size: -; j_call: TRBJ2-1; v_call: TRBV3-1/TRBV3-2; d_call: TRBD2; cdr3_nt: TGTGCCAGCAGCCTCCTCCTGGGGGTAGCGGGGACCTCCTACAATGAGCAGTTCTTC; cdr3_aa: CASSLLLGVAGTSYNEQFF
clone_size: few; j_call: TRBJ1-1; v_call: TRBV24-1; d_call: TRBD1; cdr3_nt: TGTGCCACCAGTGATCCCCGGACAGGGAACACTGAAGCTTTCTTT; cdr3_aa: CATSDPRTGNTEAFF
clone_size: few; j_call: TRBJ1-2; v_call: TRBV27; d_call: TRBD1; cdr3_nt: TGTGCCAGCAGTACCCTGAGGGACAGGAACTATGGCTACACCTTC; cdr3_aa: CASSTLRDRNYGYTF
clone_size: once; j_call: TRBJ1-3; v_call: TRBV4-1; d_call: TRBD1; cdr3_nt: TGCGCCAGCAGCCGGGGGGACAGGGACGGAAACACCATATATTTT; cdr3_aa: CASSRGDRDGNTIYF
clone_size: -; j_call: TRBJ2-4; v_call: TRBV2; d_call: -; cdr3_nt: TGTGCCAGCAGTGTAGTAGTCAAAAACATTCAGTACTTC; cdr3_aa: CASSVVVKNIQYF
clone_size: -; j_call: TRBJ2-3; v_call: TRBV9; d_call: TRBD1; cdr3_nt: TGTGCCAGCAGCTTCTCCGGGACAGGGGGCGATACGCAGTATTTT; cdr3_aa: CASSFSGTGGDTQYF
clone_size: -; j_call: TRBJ1-5; v_call: TRBV9; d_call: -; cdr3_nt: TGTGCCAGCAGCGTAACCGGACTAGGCAATCAGCCCCAGCATTTT; cdr3_aa: CASSVTGLGNQPQHF
clone_size: -; j_call: TRBJ1-5; v_call: TRBV15; d_call: TRBD1; cdr3_nt: TGTGCCACCAGCAGAGAAACAGGGGGTTCTCAGCCCCAGCATTTT; cdr3_aa: CATSRETGGSQPQHF
clone_size: -; j_call: TRBJ1-5; v_call: TRBV4-3; d_call: -; cdr3_nt: TGCGCCAGCAGCCAAGACTGGGCAGGGAACCAGCCCCAGCATTTT; cdr3_aa: CASSQDWAGNQPQHF
clone_size: -; j_call: TRBJ2-3; v_call: TRBV12-5; d_call: -; cdr3_nt: TGTGCTGGTGGTTTGGGTGGCGGGGTTAGCACAGATACGCAGTATTTT; cdr3_aa: CAGGLGGGVSTDTQYF
clone_size: -; j_call: TRBJ2-3; v_call: TRBV5-5; d_call: -; cdr3_nt: TGTGCCAGCAGCTTGGTATCAGATACGCAGTATTTT; cdr3_aa: CASSLVSDTQYF
clone_size: -; j_call: TRBJ2-7; v_call: TRBV4-3; d_call: -; cdr3_nt: TGCGCCAGCAGCCAAGAAGGTAGCAGCTCCTACGAGCAGTACTTC; cdr3_aa: CASSQEGSSSYEQYF
clone_size: many; j_call: TRBJ1-1; v_call: TRBV7-2; d_call: -; cdr3_nt: TGTGCCAGCAGTTACTCTGCCGGGACACCCAACACTGAAGCTTTCTTT; cdr3_aa: CASSYSAGTPNTEAFF
clone_size: -; j_call: TRBJ1-2; v_call: TRBV4-2; d_call: TRBD1; cdr3_nt: TGTGCCAGCAGCCCAGGACAGGGGAACTATGGCTACACCTTC; cdr3_aa: CASSPGQGNYGYTF
clone_size: few; j_call: TRBJ1-2; v_call: TRBV7-9; d_call: -; cdr3_nt: TGTGCCAGCAGCTTGACCAAGGGGTTTTCTAGGGACTATGGCTACACCTTC; cdr3_aa: CASSLTKGFSRDYGYTF
clone_size: -; j_call: TRBJ1-2; v_call: TRBV6-6; d_call: TRBD1; cdr3_nt: TGTGCCAGCACAGACCCAGGGGGCGCGTACTATGGCTACACCTTC; cdr3_aa: CASTDPGGAYYGYTF
clone_size: -; j_call: TRBJ2-7; v_call: TRBV5-6; d_call: -; cdr3_nt: TGTGCCAGCGGTTCCTCCATCCGGGTCACCTCTTCCTACGAGCAGTACTTC; cdr3_aa: CASGSSIRVTSSYEQYF
clone_size: -; j_call: TRBJ2-7; v_call: TRBV18; d_call: -; cdr3_nt: TGTGCCAGCTCTCTACAAACAGGGAGCTCCTACGAGCAGTACTTC; cdr3_aa: CASSLQTGSSYEQYF
clone_size: -; j_call: TRBJ2-2; v_call: TRBV5-1; d_call: TRBD2; cdr3_nt: TGCGCCAGCAGCTTGTTTCCAGCGGGGGGCTCTGGGGAGCTGTTTTTT; cdr3_aa: CASSLFPAGGSGELFF
clone_size: -; j_call: TRBJ1-2; v_call: TRBV5-1; d_call: -; cdr3_nt: TGCGCCAGCAGCTTCGACGGGTACTATGGCTACACCTTC; cdr3_aa: CASSFDGYYGYTF
clone_size: -; j_call: TRBJ1-2; v_call: TRBV7-2; d_call: -; cdr3_nt: TGTGCCAGCAGCGCAAAGACAGGCAACAACTATGGCTACACCTTC; cdr3_aa: CASSAKTGNNYGYTF
clone_size: -; j_call: TRBJ2-2; v_call: TRBV25-1; d_call: -; cdr3_nt: TGTGCCAGCAGAATTGGAGCCGGGGAGCTGTTTTTT; cdr3_aa: CASRIGAGELFF
clone_size: -; j_call: TRBJ1-2; v_call: TRBV5-1; d_call: -; cdr3_nt: TGCGCCAGCAGCCCGGAAGGGGGGGCGCAAACTGGCTACACCTTC; cdr3_aa: CASSPEGGAQTGYTF